The source of this T cell receptor (beta chain) is a study of CD8+ T cells in alopecia areata. The wider study: Treated patients were dosed with oral tofacitinib, taking 5 to 10 mg twice daily.

Extraction and reverse transcription of RNA yielded cDNA as the sequencing template. Profiled with immunoSEQ multiplex PCR; TCRdb holds only in-frame clones, not every one. There are about 150,000 clones in the sample; around three fifths occur only once, and 5% to 7% lies in the top ten. Peripheral blood, together with lesional scalp punch biopsies, was collected from alopecia areata patients. This clonotype was sampled from a human donor with alopecia areata. Sequenced here: CD4+ T cells sorted from blood, sampled at week 0.

CDR3 residues: CAISTLDSQETQYF. The CDR3 DNA follows: TGTGCCATCAGTACCCTCGACAGTCAAGAGACCCAGTACTTC. The rearrangement uses TRBV10-3 and TRBJ2-5; D possibly corresponds to TRBD1 (5 bases). CDR3 length: 14 amino acids. Trimming took 5 bases from V and 2 from J, leaving 12 bases between them. Germline CDR1 and CDR2: ENHRY and SYGVKD.